A single sample is the source of the 32 T cell receptor beta chains below, sequenced in a study of blood T cells in healthy people across ages. Then a second PCR, running roughly 7 to 11 cycles, was carried out with a sample-barcoded 5' primer and a J-beta primer mix. A single record per CDR3 protein comes from TCRdb applying MiXCR to the 5' RACE reads. The repertoire includes about 1.5 million distinct CDR3 sequences, approximately 42% of them detected once, and approximately 4.1% sits in the top ten. Material: blood. These receptors all come from a woman between 18 and 29 years old in good health.

The chain recombines TRBV25-1 with TRBJ1-1; maybe TRBD1 (5 bases). Germline CDR1 reads MGHDK; CDR2 reads SYGVNS. The CDR3 totals 12 residues. V was cut by 10 bases and J by 6 bases, with 15 bases left in between. CDR3 amino acids: CATTRGAAEAFF. DNA for the CDR3: TGTGCCACCACTCGGGGCGCGGCTGAAGCTTTCTTT. The full variable domain, completed using reference TRBV25-1 and TRBJ1-1, is EADIYQTPRYLVIGTGKKITLECSQTMGHDKMYWYQQDPGMELHLIHYSYGVNSTEKGDLSSESTVSRIRTEHFPLTLESARPSHTSQYLCATTRGAAEAFFGQGTRLTVV.

The gene calls are TRBV20-1 and TRBJ2-1, with D perhaps TRBD2 (6 bases). With 3 bases removed from V and 2 bases from J, the gap between germline ends came to 14 bases. This CDR3 contains 15 residues. CDR1 DFQATT and CDR2 SNEGSKA come from the germline V gene (reference sequence). In DNA form, the CDR3 reads TGCAGTGCTAGTTCAGAGGGAGGCACCTACAATGAGCAGTTCTTC. Amino acid sequence: CSASSEGGTYNEQFF.

This clonotype has only a few counts. This rearrangement joins TRBV20-1 to TRBJ2-3; 9 nucleotides match TRBD1. The germline V gene encodes CDR1 DFQATT and CDR2 SNEGSKA (reference sequence). V was clipped by 2 bases and J by 4 bases; unmatched bases: 4. The CDR3 extends over 14 amino acids. CDR3 region: CSARLRQGADTQYF. The CDR3 DNA is TGCAGTGCTAGATTACGACAGGGGGCAGATACGCAGTATTTT.

The chain joins TRBV6-2 or TRBV6-3 to TRBJ2-5; 8 nucleotides line up with TRBD2. The CDR3 has 14 residues. Per germline, CDR1 MNHEY and CDR2 SVGEGT. Trimming cost V 5 bases and J 11 bases; bases outside gene matches: 13. The chain's CDR3 is CASSGAGASNEQYF. In nucleotides, the CDR3 is TGTGCCAGCAGTGGAGCGGGAGCCTCCAATGAGCAGTACTTC.

The V call is TRBV21-1, the J call TRBJ2-3; the tabulated D call, TRBD2, remains unverified against the DNA. TRBV21-1 is assigned pseudogene status. CDR3 length equals 15 residues. CDR3 sequence: CASSASGSSTDTQYF. DNA for the CDR3: TGTGCCAGCAGTGCTAGCGGGTCTAGCACAGATACGCAGTATTTT.

The genes are TRBV19 and TRBJ2-5; D is perhaps TRBD1 (6 bases). This CDR3 comprises 16 residues. In germline, CDR1 is LNHDA, CDR2 SQIVND (reference sequence). Deletions cut 4 bases from V and 0 bases from J, with 15 bases between. The CDR3 sequence is CASSTPGDPYQETQYF. Here the CDR3 DNA reads TGTGCCAGTAGTACCCCAGGGGACCCGTACCAAGAGACCCAGTACTTC.

The J gene is TRBJ2-7, the V gene TRBV20-1; D is ambiguous. Trimming left V 0 bases short and J 12 bases short, with 12 bases between. This CDR3 has 11 amino acids. Looked up from germline, CDR1 is DFQATT and CDR2 is SNEGSKA (reference sequence). Here the CDR3 DNA reads TGCAGTGCTAGAGAGTCCAGGCAGGTGTACTTC. This translates into CSARESRQVYF.

This chain links TRBV29-1 with TRBJ1-2; D is possibly TRBD1 (6 bases). The CDR3 loop spans 14 amino acids. V lost 7 bases, J lost 4 bases, and 19 bases lay in between. CDR1 SQVTM and CDR2 ANQGSEA come from the germline V gene. The CDR3 DNA reads as TGCAGCGCCGTGGGGAGAGGGGGTATCTATGGCTACACCTTC. It is translated as CSAVGRGGIYGYTF.

This clonotype was counted between two and nine times. The chain has TRBV6-1 and TRBJ2-1; D unresolved. Germline CDR1 is MNHNS and CDR2 is SASEGT. The ends were cut back, 4 bases at V and 0 bases at J, with 16 bases in the middle. CDR3 length equals 17 residues. This CDR3 is CASSARYRGSSYNEQFF. Written as DNA, the CDR3 is TGTGCCAGCAGTGCCCGGTATCGAGGAAGCTCCTACAATGAGCAGTTCTTC.

The rearrangement uses TRBV11-2 and TRBJ2-7; 9 bases line up with TRBD2. This CDR3 has 16 residues. Per germline, CDR1 SGHAT and CDR2 FQNNGV. V was clipped by 0 bases and J by 7 bases; unmatched bases: 10. The CDR3 spells CASSLESGRSYNEQYF. In DNA form, the CDR3 reads TGTGCCAGCAGCTTAGAAAGCGGGAGGTCCTACAATGAGCAGTACTTC. The whole variable domain, remainder taken from reference TRBV11-2 and TRBJ2-7, is EAGVAQSPRYKIIEKRQSVAFWCNPISGHATLYWYQQILGQGPKLLIQFQNNGVVDDSQLPKDRFSAERLKGVDSTLKIQPAKLEDSAVYLCASSLESGRSYNEQYFGPGTRLTVT.

The chain carries TRBV7-2 and TRBJ1-2; D unclear. Germline V lookup: CDR1 SGHTA, CDR2 FQGNSA. V was shortened by 0 bases and J by 3 bases, with 5 bases between the two germline ends. The CDR3 sequence is 13 residues long. This chain's CDR3 is CASSLASYYGYTF. CDR3 coding DNA: TGTGCCAGCAGCTTAGCCTCCTACTATGGCTACACCTTC.

The chain uses TRBV20-1 and TRBJ2-1, with TRBD2 matching over 12 bases. CDR1 is DFQATT and CDR2 is SNEGSKA in the germline V gene (reference sequence). The V segment lost 3 bases and the J segment 12 bases; nucleotides outside the gene matches: 3. The CDR3 covers 12 residues. CDR3 nucleotides: TGCAGTGCTAGGGCGACTAGCGGGAGGCAGTTCTTC. This codes for CSARATSGRQFF.

This sequence joins TRBV28 and TRBJ1-1, with D possibly TRBD1 on 5 matching bases. Per germline, CDR1 MDHEN and CDR2 SYDVKM. The CDR3 runs 14 residues. Trimming took off 3 bases at V and 2 bases at J, with 10 bases between the two ends. In DNA form, the CDR3 reads TGTGCCAGCAGTTTTGGTGGGGCCAACACTGAAGCTTTCTTT. Protein: CASSFGGANTEAFF.

The V gene is TRBV7-9, the J gene TRBJ1-2; 7 positions match TRBD1. With V trimmed by 9 bases and J by 6 bases, 4 bases remained unmatched. Germline loops: CDR1 SEHNR, CDR2 FQNEAQ (reference sequence). The length of the CDR3 is 11 residues. CDR3 in amino acids: CASLTGNGYTF. CDR3 nucleotide sequence: TGTGCCAGTTTGACAGGGAATGGCTACACCTTC.

A few counts support this clonotype. The chain has TRBV20-1 and TRBJ1-6; D is uncertain. V was cut by 6 bases and J by 1 base, with 13 bases left in between. Germline CDR1 DFQATT, CDR2 SNEGSKA (reference sequence). CDR3 length: 15 residues. CDR3 DNA: TGCAGTGCGGGCCAAAGTCGTTCCTATAATTCACCCCTCCACTTT. Encoded protein: CSAGQSRSYNSPLHF.

The J gene is TRBJ2-5, the V gene TRBV7-2; D might be TRBD2 (7 bases). Per the germline V gene, CDR1 is SGHTA and CDR2 is FQGNSA. The V and J ends lost 2 bases and 2 bases respectively, with 15 bases between them. This CDR3 spans 16 amino acids. The CDR3 is CASSLTVRGGQETQYF. The DNA for the CDR3 is TGTGCCAGCAGCTTAACTGTTAGGGGGGGACAAGAGACCCAGTACTTC.

The rearrangement joins TRBV20-1 to TRBJ1-2; D is undetermined. The CDR3 totals 13 residues. Trimming took off 1 base at V and 2 bases at J, with 8 bases between the two ends. Germline V gives CDR1 DFQATT, CDR2 SNEGSKA (reference sequence). The CDR3 protein is CSARGFSNYGYTF. The DNA for the CDR3 is TGCAGTGCTAGAGGTTTTTCGAACTATGGCTACACCTTC.

This clonotype occurred a few times. The J gene is TRBJ2-1, the V gene TRBV9, with D maybe TRBD1 (6 bases). The CDR3 length is 18 residues. Germline assignment: CDR1 SGDLS and CDR2 YYNGEE. Trimming took off 0 bases at V and 0 bases at J, with 16 bases between the two ends. The CDR3 sequence: CASSVGKRDISSYNEQFF. CDR3 DNA sequence: TGTGCCAGCAGCGTAGGAAAGAGGGACATAAGCTCCTACAATGAGCAGTTCTTC.

This clonotype has only a few counts. The chain has TRBV15 and TRBJ1-1; perhaps TRBD1 as D (6 bases). Trimming removed 8 bases from V and 3 bases from J, with 16 bases in between. Germline V lookup: CDR1 LNHNV, CDR2 YYDKDF (reference sequence). This CDR3 comprises 14 residues. This CDR3 is CATQRGALDTEAFF. The CDR3 nucleotides read TGTGCCACCCAGCGGGGGGCGTTGGACACTGAAGCTTTCTTT.

Turning to this clonotype: This may stem from a read error, because a much larger clone lies one nucleotide away. The chain recombines TRBV25-1 with TRBJ2-5; D call uncertain. The length of the CDR3 is 12 residues. Germline CDR1 reads MGHDK; CDR2 reads SYGVNS. Trimming shortened V by 11 bases and J by 5 bases, and 15 bases separated the two germline ends. The CDR3: CAGTPGRETQYF. In DNA form, the CDR3 reads TGTGCCGGCACCCCCGGTCGGGAGACCCAGTACTTC.

The rearrangement joins TRBV21-1 to TRBJ2-1; the D call TRBD1 from the table was never checked on the DNA. TRBV21-1 is listed as a pseudogene. This CDR3 has 18 amino acids. The CDR3 bases are TGTGCCAGCAGCGCCAAAGTGTATCGCGGGGGCGGGCGAGATTGTCAGTTCTTC. This sequence encodes CASSAKVYRGGGRDCQFF.

The chain uses TRBV3-1 and TRBJ2-1; no definite D call. Germline V gives CDR1 LGHDT, CDR2 YNNKEL (reference sequence). Trimming shortened V by 1 base and J by 6 bases, and 4 bases separated the two germline ends. The CDR3 runs 12 residues. The CDR3 loop reads CASSQVINEQFF. The CDR3 coding sequence is TGTGCCAGCAGCCAAGTAATCAATGAGCAGTTCTTC.

A word on this clonotype: At one boundary the junction diverges from the germline segment, which might be a read error. The rearrangement links TRBV28 to TRBJ2-7; 11 bases are shared with TRBD2. The CDR3 is made up of 15 amino acids. Germline V gene lookup returns CDR1 MDHEN and CDR2 SYDVKM. CDR3 loop: CARSLWLAGGGEQYF. The CDR3 coding sequence is TGTGCCCGCAGTTTATGGCTAGCGGGAGGTGGGGAGCAGTACTTC.

The chain couples TRBV6-6 to TRBJ2-7; the D call may be TRBD1 or TRBD2 (5 bases each). V lost 2 bases and J lost 0, with 8 bases in between. The CDR3 totals 14 residues. Germline values: CDR1 MNHNY, CDR2 SVGAGI (reference sequence). CDR3 protein: CASSYLGTSYEQYF. DNA of the CDR3: TGTGCCAGCAGTTACCTCGGGACCTCCTACGAGCAGTACTTC.

Note on this clonotype: This could be a read error, since a much larger clone is one nucleotide away. This sequence joins TRBV12-3 or TRBV12-4 and TRBJ2-7; 7 bases fit TRBD2. The CDR3 extends over 15 amino acids. The J segment lost 7 bases and the V segment lost 4 bases, leaving 13 bases of the junction unmatched. This chain's CDR3 is CASSSSGTSYNEQYF. For the CDR3, the DNA is TGTGCCAGCAGTTCAAGCGGGACTTCCTACAATGAGCAGTACTTC.

This chain joins TRBV20-1 and TRBJ2-1, with 14 nucleotides matching TRBD2. The CDR3 extends over 17 amino acids. The V and J ends lost 4 bases and 13 bases, in that order; junction bases with no gene match: 18. The germline V gene encodes CDR1 DFQATT and CDR2 SNEGSKA (reference sequence). CDR3 coding DNA: TGCAGTGCTACCCCGGGACTAGCGGGAGTGGGGCAAGAGACCCAGTTCTTC. Its protein product is CSATPGLAGVGQETQFF.

This chain links TRBV4-3 with TRBJ2-3, with D unclear. Germline assignment: CDR1 LGHNA and CDR2 YSLEER. V lost 0 bases and J lost 7, with 11 bases in between. This CDR3 has 14 amino acids. The CDR3, as DNA: TGCGCCAGCAGCCAAGAAGATGGATTAAATACGCAGTATTTT. Amino acid sequence: CASSQEDGLNTQYF.

In its sample, this clonotype was seen a few times. V gene TRBV7-9 combines with J gene TRBJ2-1; D is unresolved. This CDR3 contains 14 residues. V lost 6 bases to trimming and J lost 0 bases, with 9 bases between them. Germline V lookup: CDR1 SEHNR, CDR2 FQNEAQ (reference sequence). CDR3 sequence (DNA): TGTGCCAGCAGAGCCCACTCCTCCTACAATGAGCAGTTCTTC. As protein: CASRAHSSYNEQFF.

The CDR3 here is CASSYTGTGEAFF. In nucleotides, the CDR3 is TGTGCCAGCAGTTACACCGGGACAGGCGAAGCTTTCTTT. The V gene is TRBV6-5, the J gene TRBJ1-1, with TRBD1 identical over 8 bases. The CDR3 extends over 13 amino acids. J lost 8 bases, V lost 2 bases, and 4 bases had no gene match. Germline V gives CDR1 MNHEY, CDR2 SVGAGI.

This clonotype has just a few counts. V is TRBV27 and J is TRBJ2-7; TRBD2 matches 12 bases. Germline loops: CDR1 MNHEY, CDR2 SMNVEV (reference sequence). The CDR3 contains 17 residues. The J segment lost 2 bases and the V segment lost 5 bases, leaving 10 bases of the junction unmatched. This CDR3 reads CASSPLGLAGRPYEQYF. In DNA, the CDR3 is TGTGCCAGCAGTCCTCTAGGACTAGCGGGACGACCCTACGAGCAGTACTTC.

The rearrangement links TRBV30 to TRBJ2-5, with a possible D match to TRBD1 (6 bases). The CDR3 loop spans 15 amino acids. Trimming stripped 0 bases from V and 2 bases from J, with 13 bases between. Germline CDR1 and CDR2: GTSNPN and SVGIG (reference sequence). Written as DNA, the CDR3 is TGTGCCTGGAGTGTACTGCGGACAGCACAAGAGACCCAGTACTTC. It specifies CAWSVLRTAQETQYF.

The table lists this clonotype with a few counts. The gene calls are TRBV4-1 and TRBJ1-1; 7 nucleotides align to TRBD1. This CDR3 comprises 15 residues. V trimming: 1 base; J trimming: 4 bases; junction bases outside the gene matches: 6. The germline gives CDR1 MGHRA, CDR2 YSYEKL. The CDR3 spells CASSQGKGAPTEAFF. In DNA, the CDR3 is TGCGCCAGCAGCCAAGGGAAGGGGGCTCCCACTGAAGCTTTCTTT.